This T cell receptor beta chain was observed in a study of glioma-infiltrating T cells after dendritic cell vaccination (dated by TCRdb to between 2015 and 2016). General notes on the study: Of the approximately 15 glioblastoma patients in the cohort, all drawn from Phase I and II dendritic cell vaccination trials, 9 were newly diagnosed and 6 had recurrent disease. Patients received autologous tumor lysate-pulsed dendritic cell vaccination between about 2003 and 2013. The vaccine consisted of monocyte-derived dendritic cells cultured approximately seven days with IL-4 and GM-CSF, then pulsed overnight with autologous tumor lysate. Three intradermal dendritic cell vaccine injections were administered to patients at biweekly intervals in the arm below the axilla. Tumor-infiltrating lymphocyte content was quantified and tumor and blood repertoires were compared in dendritic cell-vaccinated glioblastoma patients by deep sequencing of TCR beta CDR3 regions. Survival after dendritic cell vaccination was correlated with TCR sequencing metrics such as TIL content and the overlap between tumor and blood repertoires.

The paper's findings and limits, for the study overall: Higher estimated pretreatment TIL content predicted longer time to progression and overall survival after dendritic cell vaccination. TCR clonality showed no direct relationship with survival, which suggests that a diverse polyclonal response may matter. The cohort was small and heterogeneous, few patients had complete blood and tumor sets, and even fewer had initial-recurrent tumor pairs. The response model built on TCR overlap across three groups was characterized as speculative, with prospective validation still needed.

Patients were selected on the basis of adequate residual fresh-frozen tumor tissue and more than two years of available survival data. Molecular status otherwise varied across the glioblastoma patients, but none of them carried an isocitrate dehydrogenase mutation. PBMC collection took place before vaccination, two weeks after the third vaccination, and at tumor progression if progression occurred. The Qiagen DNeasy Blood extraction Kit was used for extraction of genomic DNA. This clone has a single count. It has no known antigen specificity. Per-base qualities were not stored, and no clone one base away is much larger. TCRB CDR3 regions were amplified from roughly 1.8 ug genomic DNA, or all available DNA if less, using the immunoSEQ assay. The multiplex PCR employed 60 forward primers targeting TCR V beta segments and 13 reverse primers targeting J beta segments. To estimate reads per starting template, synthetic control templates were spiked into each sample at limiting dilution. The Illumina HiSeq System generated 87 bp sequencing reads. Regarding the original processing steps: PCR and sequencing errors were removed by merging closely related sequences with a nearest neighbor algorithm. TCR overlap was measured as the percentage of unique tumor TCR beta sequences that were also present in the peripheral blood of the same patient. The source is immuneACCESS, and TCRdb retained only in-frame sequences with V and J called. Part of the clones is not carried over; for the studies checked, unresolved V genes explain less than half of this, and the remainder is unexplained. V, J and clone size reflect that table, while D and trimming were determined from the DNA. The sample table lists about 82,000 clones, around 90% of them with a count of one. The ten largest clones capture approximately 3% of the sample.

Spanning cysteine to phenylalanine, the CDR3 consists of 13 amino acids. Only CDR3 DNA remains: 39 bases, in frame from the first base. The germline V gene specifies MNHNS as CDR1 and SASEGT as CDR2. V loses 8 bases at its end and J loses 9 bases; junction bases beyond the gene matches: 12. Recombination linked TRBV6-1 to TRBJ1-1; TRBD1 matches 7 bases in the middle. Sequencing used blood, obtained before dendritic cell vaccination. The clonotype comes from a human donor with glioblastoma. In nucleotides, the sequence is TGTGCCAGCCACCTTAGACAGGGCGTAAAAGCTTTCTTT. Its amino acids are CASHLRQGVKAFF.